In its sample, the clone carrying this T cell receptor beta chain was seen many times. Its antigen remains unidentified. This sample was included in a study of identical twins. Overall study findings and caveats: An excess of low generation probability was shown by twin-shared out-of-frame alpha sequences.

Germline V lookup: CDR1 MDHEN, CDR2 SYDVKM. Trimming cost V 6 bases and J 5 bases, with 19 bases left between them. The CDR3 extends over 15 amino acids. TCRdb analysed the 5' RACE reads with MiXCR anew, one entry per CDR3 protein. The sample lists around 960,000 distinct CDR3 sequences, roughly 12% occurring once. The data were also submitted as part of a second study, on yellow fever vaccine responses in identical twins. That publication notes: It has been reported that, in twins, the vaccine T cell response seemed partly convergent and partly personalized.

What was sequenced was PBMCs. The rearrangement links TRBV28 to TRBJ2-5; no firm D call. This sequence originates from a woman between 18 and 29 years old in good health. Here the CDR3 DNA reads TGTGCCAGCAGCCAACCGATAAACCTCGGGGAGACCCAGTACTTC. Encoded protein: CASSQPINLGETQYF.